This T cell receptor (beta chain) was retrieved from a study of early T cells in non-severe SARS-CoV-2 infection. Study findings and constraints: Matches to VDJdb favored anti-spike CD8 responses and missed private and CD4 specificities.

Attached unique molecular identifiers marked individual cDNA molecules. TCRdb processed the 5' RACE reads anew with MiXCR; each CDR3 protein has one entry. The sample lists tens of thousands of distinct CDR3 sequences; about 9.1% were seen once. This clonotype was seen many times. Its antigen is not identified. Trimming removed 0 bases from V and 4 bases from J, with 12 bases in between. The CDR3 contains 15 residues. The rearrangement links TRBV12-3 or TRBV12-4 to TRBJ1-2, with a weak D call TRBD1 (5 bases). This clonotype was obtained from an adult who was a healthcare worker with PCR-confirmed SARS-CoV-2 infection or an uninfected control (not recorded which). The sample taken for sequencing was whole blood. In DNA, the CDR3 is TGTGCCAGCAGTTTAGCTGGGGGACCTAGCTATGGCTACACCTTC. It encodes CASSLAGGPSYGYTF.